The clone carrying this T cell receptor (beta chain) has only a few counts. Assay: immunoSEQ multiplex PCR; the TCRdb copy retains only in-frame clones and omits some. The table records over a million clones, under 80% of them present only once. The data originate from a study of shared clonotypes between healthy human individuals. The CDR3 totals 13 residues. Germline loops: CDR1 GTSNPN, CDR2 SVGIG (reference sequence). V was trimmed by 2 bases and J by 10 bases, leaving 15 bases between them. Sequenced sample: memory CD4+ T cells sorted from blood. Subset: CD45RA-negative fraction. The receptor was derived from a man in his late teens or twenties in good health. V gene TRBV30 combines with J gene TRBJ2-1; tentative D call: TRBD2 (6 bases). The CDR3 region is CAWSTPGRIEQFF. CDR3 nucleotide sequence: TGTGCCTGGAGTACCCCTGGGAGGATCGAGCAGTTCTTC.